This is a list of T cell receptor beta chains from one sample in a study of CD8+CD57+ T cells in acquired aplastic anemia. Each CDR3 protein gets one entry after TCRdb re-called the reads with MiXCR. This table holds 150,000 to 200,000 distinct CDR3 sequences, approximately 40% found once. Sequenced material: sorted CD4+, CD8+, or CD8+CD57+ T cells (not recorded which) from PBMCs. The source of these receptors is a human donor in good health. CDR3s leave out the opening cysteine and the closing phenylalanine or tryptophan. Each record gives: V gene, J gene, D gene, CDR3 protein. A D gene is named only where the DNA matches it firmly.

TRBV11-2,TRBJ2-1,TRBD2,ASSLVSSGAYNEQF
TRBV7-2,TRBJ2-3,.,ASSYRESDTQY
TRBV5-6,TRBJ2-2,.,ASSSGETGTGELF
TRBV29-1,TRBJ2-2,TRBD1,SVTGTGNTGELF
TRBV2,TRBJ1-1,TRBD1,ASSETGTESEGAF
TRBV10-3,TRBJ1-1,.,AISEARERITEAF
TRBV18,TRBJ2-7,.,ASSPPGQIYEQY
TRBV10-3,TRBJ2-1,.,AAGAADVTYNEQF
TRBV24-1,TRBJ2-1,.,ATSEPSRNEQF
TRBV7-9,TRBJ1-6,.,ASSFSSPLH
TRBV10-3,TRBJ1-1,.,AIGREEHTEAF
TRBV27,TRBJ1-6,.,ASSLQQAGYNSPLH
TRBV14,TRBJ1-2,.,ASSQERHYGYT
TRBV12-3/TRBV12-4,TRBJ1-1,TRBD1,ASSRGQVPTNTEAF
TRBV24-1,TRBJ2-2,TRBD2,ATSDPLAGGPPTGELF
TRBV2,TRBJ1-6,.,ASRTWTGYNSPLH
TRBV12-3/TRBV12-4,TRBJ1-1,.,ASGIMRGAEAF
TRBV10-3,TRBJ1-2,.,AIRRVEEPYGYT
TRBV4-2,TRBJ2-1,TRBD2,ANSQGLAGGGNEQF
TRBV14,TRBJ1-5,.,ASSLPGRGFNQPQH
TRBV11-1,TRBJ2-7,.,ASSPDSFEQY
TRBV2,TRBJ1-6,.,ASRTGNLWSPLH
TRBV5-1,TRBJ2-6,.,ASSRKGSSGANVLT
TRBV5-6,TRBJ1-4,TRBD1,ASSSRDRGNEKLF
TRBV11-1,TRBJ2-2,TRBD1,ASSSLLGTVNTGELF
TRBV29-1,TRBJ2-3,.,SVEGTPRTDTQY
TRBV30,TRBJ2-3,.,AWGRRTVATDTQY
TRBV5-1,TRBJ2-6,.,ASSLSSRSSGANVLT
TRBV7-9,TRBJ1-2,.,ASSLQGVRGYT
TRBV2,TRBJ2-3,.,ASSTTDTQY
TRBV5-1,TRBJ1-2,.,ASSIERGSEGYT
TRBV4-3,TRBJ1-1,.,ASSRGSLNEAF
TRBV30,TRBJ2-7,.,AWTRGVARSYEQY
TRBV20-1,TRBJ1-4,.,SAGGGPRYEKLF
TRBV10-3,TRBJ1-2,.,AISESGTRGGHT
TRBV27,TRBJ2-7,TRBD2,ASSRLTSGTYEQY
TRBV7-6,TRBJ1-4,.,ASSLGGSEKLF
TRBV7-6,TRBJ2-7,.,ASSLTSGYEQY
TRBV29-1,TRBJ2-2,.,SLVGEAGELF
TRBV28,TRBJ2-7,.,ASSTPHYEQY
TRBV5-1,TRBJ2-5,.,ASCSQGRETQY